This T cell receptor beta chain was retrieved from a study of blood T cell repertoires in COVID-19. Turning to the study itself: The origin of the acute and convalescent COVID-19 samples was the United States, Italy and Spain. PBMCs, B-cell-depleted T cells, or T cells were the source of the cDNA or gDNA that made up the material.

Under the authors' procedure: Estimated nucleated cell counts came from reference gene primer amplification. Here immunoSEQ multiplex PCR was the method, and the copy in TCRdb shows in-frame clones only, minus some. That table furnishes V, J and clone size, whereas the DNA furnished D and trimming. Of 55,000 to 75,000 clones in the sample, 80% to 85% were seen once. The V gene end was trimmed by 7 bases and the J gene end by 1 base; junction bases not matched to a gene: 0. Germline V CDR1 and CDR2: KGHDR, SFDVKD. The CDR3 is made up of 13 amino acids. The sample was peripheral blood. The chain couples TRBV24-1 to TRBJ1-2; 9 nucleotides align to TRBD1. This TCR came from a human donor in a cohort sampled during active COVID-19. This chain's CDR3 is CATRDRGNYGYTF. CDR3 DNA sequence: TGTGCCACCAGGGACAGGGGTAACTATGGCTACACCTTC.